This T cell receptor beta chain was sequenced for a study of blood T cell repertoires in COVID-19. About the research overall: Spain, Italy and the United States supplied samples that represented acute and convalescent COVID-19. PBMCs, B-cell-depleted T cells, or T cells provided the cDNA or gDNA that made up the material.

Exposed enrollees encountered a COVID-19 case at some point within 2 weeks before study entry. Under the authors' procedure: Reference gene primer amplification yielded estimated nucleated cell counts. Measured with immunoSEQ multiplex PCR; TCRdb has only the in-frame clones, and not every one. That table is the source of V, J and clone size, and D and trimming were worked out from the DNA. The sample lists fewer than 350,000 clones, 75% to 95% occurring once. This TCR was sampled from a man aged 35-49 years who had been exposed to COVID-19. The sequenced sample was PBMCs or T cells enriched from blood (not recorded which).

CDR3 residues: CASSKVVERYNEQFF. CDR3 in DNA: TGTGCCAGCAGCAAAGTAGTAGAACGGTACAATGAGCAGTTCTTC. The J gene is TRBJ2-1, the V gene TRBV21-1; the D segment call TRBD2 is taken from the table without a DNA check. TRBV21-1 is a documented pseudogene. CDR3 length equals 15 residues.